Listed below are T cell receptor beta chains from one sample, sequenced in a study of T cells in Graves' hyperthyroidism and ophthalmopathy. TCRdb re-called the multiplex PCR reads through MiXCR, storing one row per CDR3 protein. The table lists about 620,000 distinct CDR3 sequences, roughly 16% of them singletons. Sequencing was performed on blood. The receptor set was obtained from a young woman with Graves' hyperthyroidism. The conserved cysteine and the conserved F or W are not part of the CDR3 here. The D gene is left open where the match is weak.

D,V,CDR3
-,TRBV11-2,ASSQHNIGAAEAF
-,TRBV7-9,ASSLAQSTEAF
-,TRBV5-1,ASSLDSTDTGELF
TRBD1,TRBV28,ASSFQGAHEQY
TRBD1,TRBV7-9,ASSLVGPWTGGSTDTQY
-,TRBV10-3,AISEGSGNSPLH
-,TRBV6-2/TRBV6-3,ASSFPYSTELNTEAF
TRBD2,TRBV18,ASSGAGLYNEQF
-,TRBV27,ASSLTWQSHSYEQY
-,TRBV20-1,SARVTDYGYT
TRBD1,TRBV28,ASSFSPGTGGNTIY
-,TRBV4-1,ASSSRPTAYNEQF
TRBD2,TRBV7-9,ASSPGTSGHNEQF
TRBD1,TRBV10-3,AISWGQQETQY
TRBD2,TRBV29-1,SAEGDGGRAHNEQF
-,TRBV27,ASSWTRGGDTQY
-,TRBV28,ASRTALLQETQY
-,TRBV29-1,SGLLGADWYQETQY
-,TRBV4-3,ASSQVGTPGGTDTQY
TRBD2,TRBV28,ASSGASGRAEDEQF
-,TRBV18,ASSPSLSSHQPQH
-,TRBV3-1,ASNYLDRGGELF
-,TRBV12-5,ASGWDSSSYNEQF
-,TRBV6-1,ASRASDRFYEKLF
-,TRBV30,AWSVEAEAF
-,TRBV9,ASSVDEVHGYT
-,TRBV30,AWSGDPRELF
TRBD1,TRBV10-3,AIRRGTGGYEQY
-,TRBV12-3/TRBV12-4,ASRDWGSGGETQY
-,TRBV27,ASSLGAFANTGELF
-,TRBV7-9,ASSLDVRLSNTEAF
TRBD2,TRBV14,ASNLAGGHNEQF
TRBD2,TRBV20-1,LHRTSGNTDTQY
TRBD1,TRBV28,ASRTDRGRVQPQH
-,TRBV20-1,SARDRLLNEKLF
TRBD2,TRBV7-3,ASSLRGDYTDTQY
TRBD1,TRBV28,ASSLYPPGQGQGEQF
TRBD2,TRBV6-5,ASSYGTSGSYEQF
-,TRBV3-1,ASSQGRRHMNTEAF
-,TRBV4-3,ASSQGYSYEQY
TRBD2,TRBV20-1,SASALAGLYNEQF
-,TRBV30,AWSAGDFRTEAF
TRBD1,TRBV5-4,ASSLNRGDYGYT
-,TRBV7-2,ASSLARQPSTDTQY
TRBD1,TRBV7-9,ASSPGQGREKLF
-,TRBV10-2,ASSDWRLGNTEAF
-,TRBV27,ASRRTNTDTQY
TRBD1,TRBV3-1,ASSQELGAEQGGDTEAF
-,TRBV25-1,ASTEPPLTDTNYGYT
-,TRBV24-1,ATSDSTVYT
-,TRBV12-3/TRBV12-4,ASSFTLGNTEAF